A selection of T cell receptor beta chains follows, all from one sample in a study of T cells in Graves' hyperthyroidism and ophthalmopathy. TCRdb re-called the multiplex PCR reads with MiXCR, one entry per CDR3 protein. The repertoire holds approximately 640,000 distinct CDR3 sequences, with around 15% as singletons. The source material was blood. These receptors were obtained from a woman aged 25 to 39 with Graves' hyperthyroidism. The CDR3 runs from the conserved cysteine through the conserved F or W. The order of the fields is CDR3 DNA, CDR3 protein, D gene, J gene, clone size, V gene, CDR3 length. D genes are given only for firm matches. The listing skips clone size in some rows; elsewhere it reads once, few, many or a size class.

TGTGCCAGCAGCCCCCGGGACAGGGCATACTACGAGCAGTACTTC	CASSPRDRAYYEQYF	TRBD1	TRBJ2-7	many	TRBV3-1	15
TGTGCCAGCAGGTCTAGCGGATTATACGAGCAGTACTTC	CASRSSGLYEQYF	TRBD2	TRBJ2-7	-	TRBV6-1	13
TGCAGTGCTAGAGATCTAGGGAGGCCTGAAGCTTTCTTT	CSARDLGRPEAFF	-	TRBJ1-1	many	TRBV20-1	13
TGTGCCAGCAGTCCCCGACAGGCCAATCAGCCCCAGCATTTT	CASSPRQANQPQHF	-	TRBJ1-5	-	TRBV4-2	14
TGTGCCAGTAGATCCGACAGGGTCGGCGGCTACACCTTC	CASRSDRVGGYTF	TRBD1	TRBJ1-2	few	TRBV19	13
TGTGCCAGCAGCGTTCGACAGGGGGAAGAGACCCAGTACTTC	CASSVRQGEETQYF	TRBD1	TRBJ2-5	many	TRBV7-9	14
TGTGCCAGCCGGCAGGGGGTGAGCTACACCTTC	CASRQGVSYTF	TRBD1	TRBJ1-2	-	TRBV27	11
TGTGCCAGCAGCGAGGACAGGGGGTCGGATACGCAGTATTTT	CASSEDRGSDTQYF	TRBD1	TRBJ2-3	many	TRBV28	14
TGCAGCGTGGAGGTGGACCAAAACTATGGCTACACCTTC	CSVEVDQNYGYTF	-	TRBJ1-2	many	TRBV29-1	13
TGCGCCAGCAGCCAAGAGGGGGAAGGTAATCAGCCCCAGCATTTT	CASSQEGEGNQPQHF	-	TRBJ1-5	-	TRBV4-3	15
TGCAGTGCCCGAGGCCGGGAACTGTTTTTT	CSARGRELFF	-	TRBJ2-2	-	TRBV20-1	10
TGTGCCCTACAGGGGGCTCGGGAGACCCAGTACTTC	CALQGARETQYF	TRBD1	TRBJ2-5	-	TRBV7-9	12
TGTGCCAGCAGCCACGTCTCCTACGAGCAGTACTTC	CASSHVSYEQYF	-	TRBJ2-7	many	TRBV3-1	12
TGTGCCAGCAGCGCAACTGGGGCCAACGTCCTGACTTTC	CASSATGANVLTF	-	TRBJ2-6	-	TRBV9	13
TGTGCCAGCAGTGAATATAGCAATCAGTCCCAGCATTTT	CASSEYSNQSQHF	-	TRBJ1-5	few	TRBV6-1	13
TGCGCCAGCAGCTTGGTCGGAGCGGGAGGGCTGGGGGAGCAGTTCTTC	CASSLVGAGGLGEQFF	TRBD2	TRBJ2-1	-	TRBV5-1	16
TGTGCCAGCAGCTCTACGGACAGGGGCTATGGCTACACCTTC	CASSSTDRGYGYTF	TRBD1	TRBJ1-2	few	TRBV7-8	14
TGTGCCAGCACCTACTTGGGACAGGGGTGGAAGGGGCAGTACTTC	CASTYLGQGWKGQYF	TRBD1	TRBJ2-7	-	TRBV2	15
TGCAGTGCTAGATCACACGGAGGGCACACTGAAGCTTTCTTT	CSARSHGGHTEAFF	-	TRBJ1-1	-	TRBV20-1	14
TGTGCCAGCAGCTTACGGTCCTCCGGGACCTACAATGAGCAGTTCTTC	CASSLRSSGTYNEQFF	-	TRBJ2-1	many	TRBV7-2	16
TGTGCCAGTAATCCCCCCGGACAGCCCTACAATGAGCAGTTCTTC	CASNPPGQPYNEQFF	-	TRBJ2-1	-	TRBV19	15
TGTGCCAGTAGTACAGCAAACAGGGGCTGGGATGAAGCTTTCTTT	CASSTANRGWDEAFF	TRBD1	TRBJ1-1	-	TRBV19	15
TGTGCCAGCAGTTTATGGGGCGGGGGAGCTGAAGCTTTCTTT	CASSLWGGGAEAFF	-	TRBJ1-1	many	TRBV12-3/TRBV12-4	14
TGTGCCAGCAGACAGGGGGCGGTCAGTCAGCCCCAGCATTTT	CASRQGAVSQPQHF	TRBD1	TRBJ1-5	few	TRBV2	14
TGTGCCAGCAGCCCCGTAGCGGGAGGAAATGAGGGCTCCTACGAGCAGTACTTC	CASSPVAGGNEGSYEQYF	TRBD2	TRBJ2-7	few	TRBV5-6	18
TGTGCCAGCAGACCGGGACTAGCAGCAGAGACCCAGTACTTC	CASRPGLAAETQYF	TRBD2	TRBJ2-5	-	TRBV12-3/TRBV12-4	14